This TCR beta chain was observed in a study of blood T cells in healthy people across ages. Turning to the study itself: The capture of about one barcoded beta molecule per two T cells was achieved by template switching. Findings and caveats of the study: No one knew whether donors had CMV, which possibly confounded expanded clonotype changes. Higher diversity and more naive CD4+ cells were features of long-lived donors, compared to aged donors.

The CDR3 runs to 15 residues. Trimming cost V 6 bases and J 1 base, with 15 bases left between them. Germline CDR1 SGHKS, CDR2 YYEKEE (reference sequence). Comments on this clonotype: Its matching antigen is unknown.

Then a second PCR, running about 7 to 11 cycles, was carried out with a sample-barcoded 5' primer and a J-beta primer mix. Every single cDNA molecule received a tag from a template-switch adaptor with 12 random nucleotides. Using its own MiXCR run on the 5' RACE reads, TCRdb lists one record per CDR3 protein. This table holds nearly 1 million distinct CDR3 sequences, roughly 47% found once. The chain joins TRBV5-5 to TRBJ2-3, with D hard to call. The sample comprised blood. The TCR was taken from a woman between 55 and 75 years old in good health. The DNA for the CDR3 is TGTGCCAGCAAGCCCCTCCAGACCGGCACAGATACGCAGTATTTT. It yields the protein CASKPLQTGTDTQYF.